The source of this T cell receptor (beta chain) is a study of cytomegalovirus exposure and HLA in healthy donors. V dropped 5 bases and J dropped 3; count of bases not matched to a gene: 8. The CDR3 runs 15 residues. From germline, CDR1 is SGHAT and CDR2 FQNNGV. Study conclusions and caveats: In a later analysis, most CMV-associated TCR beta chains appeared HLA-restricted. The CMV antigen specificity of a few CMV-associated chains was confirmed through in vitro analysis.

The primer mix had 60 Vbeta and 13 Jbeta primers. Produced via immunoSEQ multiplex PCR; TCRdb's table is partial and in-frame only. The sample includes roughly 170,000 clones, around 79% seen only once; the top ten take more than 2.5%. This clone was counted between two and nine times. Antigen unknown. This chain uses TRBV11-2 with TRBJ2-7; 9 bases map to TRBD1. The TCR originated in a female donor in good health and CMV-seronegative. The sequencing input was PBMCs. This CDR3 reads CASSQTGGELYEQYF. The CDR3 DNA is TGTGCCAGCAGCCAGACAGGGGGTGAGCTCTACGAGCAGTACTTC.